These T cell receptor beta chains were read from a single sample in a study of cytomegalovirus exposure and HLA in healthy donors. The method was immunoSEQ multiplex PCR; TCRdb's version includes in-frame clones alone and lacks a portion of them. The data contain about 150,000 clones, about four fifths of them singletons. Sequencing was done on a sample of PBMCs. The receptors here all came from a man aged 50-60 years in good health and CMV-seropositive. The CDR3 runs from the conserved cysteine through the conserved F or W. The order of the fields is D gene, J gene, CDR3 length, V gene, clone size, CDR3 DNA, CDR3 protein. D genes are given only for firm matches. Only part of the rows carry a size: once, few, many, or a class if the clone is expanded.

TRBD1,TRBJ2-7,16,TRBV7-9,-,TGTGCCAGCAGCCTTTTAGGTATGACAGGGCACTACGAGCAGTACTTC,CASSLLGMTGHYEQYF
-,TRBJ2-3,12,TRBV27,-,TGTGCCAGCAGCCCCCACACAGATACGCAGTATTTT,CASSPHTDTQYF
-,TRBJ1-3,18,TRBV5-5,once,TGTGCCAGCAGACACGTCGGGTCGGTCAGCACCTCTGGAAACACCATATATTTT,CASRHVGSVSTSGNTIYF
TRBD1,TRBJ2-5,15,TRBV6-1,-,TGTGCCAGCAGTGAAGGAGGACAGGGCGCCGAGACCCAGTACTTC,CASSEGGQGAETQYF
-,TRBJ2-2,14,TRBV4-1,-,TGCGCCAGCAGAGAGGGTTCGAACACCGGGGAGCTGTTTTTT,CASREGSNTGELFF
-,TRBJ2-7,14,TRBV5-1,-,TGCGCCAGCAGCTTGGGGGACTCCTTCTACGAGCAGTACTTC,CASSLGDSFYEQYF
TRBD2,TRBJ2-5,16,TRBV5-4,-,TGTGCCAGCAGCCCACGGACTAGCGGGAGAGTTGAGACCCAGTACTTC,CASSPRTSGRVETQYF
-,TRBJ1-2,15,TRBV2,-,TGTGCCAGCAGTAACTACCGGACGGGAAACTATGGCTACACCTTC,CASSNYRTGNYGYTF
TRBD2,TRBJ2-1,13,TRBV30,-,TGTGCCTGGAGTTGGCGGGAGGGTAATGAGCAGTTCTTC,CAWSWREGNEQFF
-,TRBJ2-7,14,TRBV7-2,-,TGTGCCAGCAGCTTAACAGGGTCTTCCTACGAGCAGTACTTC,CASSLTGSSYEQYF
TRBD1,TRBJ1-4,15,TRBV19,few,TGTGCCAGTAGGGGACAGGTTTTCGGTAATGAAAAACTGTTTTTT,CASRGQVFGNEKLFF
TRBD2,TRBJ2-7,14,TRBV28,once,TGTGCCAGCGGCCAACTAGCGGGAGCCCGTGAGCAGTACTTC,CASGQLAGAREQYF
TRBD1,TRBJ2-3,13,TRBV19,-,TGTGCCACTCGGGGGACAGGGGTCCATACGCAGTATTTT,CATRGTGVHTQYF
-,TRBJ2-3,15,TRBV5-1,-,TGCGCCAGCAGCCCTGGCCTAGCCACCACAGATACGCAGTATTTT,CASSPGLATTDTQYF
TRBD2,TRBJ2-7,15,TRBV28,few,TGTGCCAGCAGAACCGGCGGACTAGCATCCCTCGAGCAGTACTTC,CASRTGGLASLEQYF
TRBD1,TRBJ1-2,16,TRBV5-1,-,TGCGCCAGCAGCAGCGGACAGGGGGCAATCCCCTATGGCTACACCTTC,CASSSGQGAIPYGYTF
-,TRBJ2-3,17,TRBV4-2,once,TGTGCCAGCAGCCGCTATCGTCGGAGGGAGCCCACAGATACGCAGTATTTT,CASSRYRRREPTDTQYF
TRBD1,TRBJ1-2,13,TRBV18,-,TGTGCCAGCTCGGACAGGGGGAACTATGGCTACACCTTC,CASSDRGNYGYTF
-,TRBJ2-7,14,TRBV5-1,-,TGCGCCAGCAGCTTAACAGCTAATAATTACGAGCAGTACTTC,CASSLTANNYEQYF
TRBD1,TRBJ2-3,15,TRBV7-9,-,TGTGCCAGCAGCGGCGGACAGGCCTACACAGATACGCAGTATTTT,CASSGGQAYTDTQYF